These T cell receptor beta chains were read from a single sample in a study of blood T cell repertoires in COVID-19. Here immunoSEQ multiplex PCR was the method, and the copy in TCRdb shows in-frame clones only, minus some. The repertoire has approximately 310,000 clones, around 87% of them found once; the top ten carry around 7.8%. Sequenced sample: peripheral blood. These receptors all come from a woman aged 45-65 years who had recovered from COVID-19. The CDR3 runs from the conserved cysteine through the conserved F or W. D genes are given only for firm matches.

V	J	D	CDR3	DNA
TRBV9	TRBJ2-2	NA	CASSPGGHNTGELFF	TGTGCCAGCAGCCCAGGGGGGCACAACACCGGGGAGCTGTTTTTT
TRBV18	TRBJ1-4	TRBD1	CASSRGTGATNEKLFF	TGTGCCAGCTCCCGAGGAACAGGGGCGACTAATGAAAAACTGTTTTTT
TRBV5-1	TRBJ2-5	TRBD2	CASSSSGGETQYF	TGCGCCAGCAGCTCTAGCGGGGGAGAGACCCAGTACTTC
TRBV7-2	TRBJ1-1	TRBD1	CASSLASGGDRVITEAFF	TGTGCCAGCAGCTTAGCGAGTGGGGGCGACAGGGTTATCACTGAAGCTTTCTTT
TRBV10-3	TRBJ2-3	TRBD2	CAISEGLAGEVDTQYF	TGTGCCATCAGCGAAGGACTAGCGGGAGAAGTTGATACGCAGTATTTT
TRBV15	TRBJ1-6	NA	CATSRGQVLSLHNSPLHF	TGTGCCACCAGCAGAGGACAGGTCCTCTCACTTCATAATTCACCCCTCCACTTT
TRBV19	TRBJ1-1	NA	CASGLGALAEAFF	TGTGCCAGTGGGCTGGGGGCGTTAGCTGAAGCTTTCTTT
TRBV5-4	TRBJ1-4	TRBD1	CASSIDRGEVEKLFF	TGTGCCAGCAGCATCGACAGGGGCGAAGTTGAAAAACTGTTTTTT
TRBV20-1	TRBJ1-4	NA	CSASKAGNEKLFF	TGCAGTGCTAGTAAAGCGGGTAATGAAAAACTGTTTTTT
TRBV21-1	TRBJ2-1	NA	CASSKALAGLNNEQFF	TGTGCCAGCAGCAAAGCACTAGCGGGGCTTAACAATGAGCAGTTCTTC
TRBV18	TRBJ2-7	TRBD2	CASSPKAGAPEQYF	TGTGCCAGCTCACCGAAAGCGGGAGCTCCAGAGCAGTACTTC
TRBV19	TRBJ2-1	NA	CASSGASANEQFF	TGTGCCAGTAGCGGAGCTAGCGCCAATGAGCAGTTCTTC
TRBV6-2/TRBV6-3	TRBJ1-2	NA	CASSDDGSVHGYTF	TGTGCCAGCAGTGATGACGGCAGCGTGCATGGCTACACCTTC
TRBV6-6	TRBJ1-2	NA	CASSHLQGNYGYTF	TGTGCCAGCAGCCACCTACAGGGTAACTATGGCTACACCTTC
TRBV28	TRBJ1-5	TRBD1	CASSLRPGQGRGRVRQPQHF	TGTGCCAGCAGTCTAAGACCGGGACAGGGACGAGGGAGGGTAAGGCAGCCCCAGCATTTT
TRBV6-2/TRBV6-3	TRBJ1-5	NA	CASSYYSGTQPQHF	TGTGCCAGCAGTTACTATTCAGGTACCCAGCCCCAGCATTTT
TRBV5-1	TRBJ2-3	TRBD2	CASSLGRGGTDTQYF	TGCGCCAGCAGCTTGGGGCGGGGGGGCACAGATACGCAGTATTTT